This entry concerns a single TCR beta chain. These data belong to a study of T cells of healthy individuals. MiXCR, run by TCRdb on the 5' RACE reads, gives a single entry per CDR3 protein. The table lists around 90,000 distinct CDR3 sequences, about 4.8% of them singletons. Per the germline V gene, CDR1 is MNHEY and CDR2 is SVGEGT. The CDR3 is 14 amino acids. V dropped 9 bases and J dropped 4; count of bases not matched to a gene: 9. This chain uses TRBV6-2 or TRBV6-3 with TRBJ2-1, with TRBD2 identical over 7 bases. The sequence came from a female donor in good health. In DNA form, the CDR3 reads TGTGCCAGTACACGAGCGGGATATTACAATGAGCAGTTCTTC. The encoded protein is CASTRAGYYNEQFF.